These T cell receptor beta chains were read from a single sample in a study of monozygotic twins with cystic fibrosis. Generated by immunoSEQ multiplex PCR, the TCRdb table keeps only in-frame clones and is missing some. The sample shows roughly 7,900 clones, 94% of them seen only once. The sample consisted of blood. These receptors originate from a boy aged 2 to 9 with cystic fibrosis. The CDR3 runs from the conserved cysteine through the conserved F or W. A D gene is named only where the DNA matches it firmly. The size of a clone is reported for some rows only, either as once, few or many, or as a class for expanded clones.

CDR3: CASSLGRALAKNIQYF
DNA: TGTGCCAGCAGCTTAGGTAGAGCCTTAGCCAAAAACATTCAGTACTTC
D: .
V: TRBV7-2
size: .
J: TRBJ2-4

CDR3: CSALMYEQFF
DNA: TGCAGTGCTTTAATGTATGAGCAGTTCTTC
D: .
V: TRBV20-1
size: .
J: TRBJ2-1

CDR3: CASSSPGLAGAVDTQYF
DNA: TGTGCCAGCAGCTCACCGGGACTAGCGGGGGCGGTAGATACGCAGTATTTT
D: TRBD2
V: TRBV5-6
size: .
J: TRBJ2-3

CDR3: CASSLDLYTGELFF
DNA: TGTGCCAGCAGCTTAGACCTTTACACCGGGGAGCTGTTTTTT
D: .
V: TRBV7-2
size: .
J: TRBJ2-2

CDR3: CASSSPGLYEQYF
DNA: TGTGCCAGCAGCTCGCCAGGTCTTTACGAGCAGTACTTC
D: .
V: TRBV5-4
size: .
J: TRBJ2-7

CDR3: CASCGPDSNQPQHF
DNA: TGTGCCAGTTGCGGGCCAGATAGCAATCAGCCCCAGCATTTT
D: .
V: TRBV19
size: .
J: TRBJ1-5

CDR3: CASGNRGEGTEAFF
DNA: TGTGCCAGTGGCAATAGGGGCGAGGGCACTGAAGCTTTCTTT
D: .
V: TRBV19
size: few
J: TRBJ1-1

CDR3: CASSTGGGDTEAFF
DNA: TGTGCCAGCAGCACCGGCGGGGGGGACACTGAAGCTTTCTTT
D: .
V: TRBV13
size: .
J: TRBJ1-1

CDR3: CASSYPIYYNEQFF
DNA: TGTGCCAGCAGTTACCCGATCTACTACAATGAGCAGTTCTTC
D: .
V: TRBV6-5
size: .
J: TRBJ2-1

CDR3: CASSLWNRQTYEQYF
DNA: TGTGCCAGCAGCTTGTGGAATCGACAGACCTACGAGCAGTACTTC
D: .
V: TRBV5-4
size: .
J: TRBJ2-7

CDR3: CASSSRGGTEAFF
DNA: TGTGCCAGCAGCTCCCGGGGGGGAACTGAAGCTTTCTTT
D: .
V: TRBV9
size: few
J: TRBJ1-1

CDR3: CASSDPGTGGNIQYF
DNA: TGTGCCAGCAGTGACCCCGGGACAGGGGGGAACATTCAGTACTTC
D: TRBD1
V: TRBV25-1
size: .
J: TRBJ2-4

CDR3: CASSALGGVGGYTF
DNA: TGTGCCAGCAGCGCCCTCGGCGGGGTTGGAGGCTACACCTTC
D: .
V: TRBV9
size: once
J: TRBJ1-2

CDR3: CASSPRLQGSSYEQYF
DNA: TGTGCCAGCTCACCAAGGCTACAGGGAAGCTCCTACGAGCAGTACTTC
D: .
V: TRBV18
size: .
J: TRBJ2-7

CDR3: CASSVGQGSGNTIYF
DNA: TGTGCCAGCAGCGTCGGACAGGGCTCTGGAAACACCATATATTTT
D: TRBD1
V: TRBV9
size: .
J: TRBJ1-3

CDR3: CASGRRTYEQYF
DNA: TGTGCCAGCGGCAGGCGGACCTACGAGCAGTACTTC
D: .
V: TRBV25-1
size: .
J: TRBJ2-7

CDR3: CASSPAFQGNNEQFF
DNA: TGTGCCAGCTCACCGGCCTTCCAGGGTAACAATGAGCAGTTCTTC
D: .
V: TRBV18
size: .
J: TRBJ2-1

CDR3: CASSGWDQETQYF
DNA: TGTGCCAGCAGTGGGTGGGACCAAGAGACCCAGTACTTC
D: .
V: TRBV2
size: .
J: TRBJ2-5

CDR3: CASTIGQGHTEAFF
DNA: TGTGCCAGTACCATTGGACAGGGCCATACTGAAGCTTTCTTT
D: TRBD1
V: TRBV19
size: .
J: TRBJ1-1

CDR3: CASSLQPGGYEQYF
DNA: TGTGCCAGCAGCCTCCAACCCGGCGGCTACGAGCAGTACTTC
D: .
V: TRBV11-2
size: .
J: TRBJ2-7

CDR3: CASSTYSLGFYGYTF
DNA: TGTGCCAGCAGCACCTACAGTTTGGGATTCTATGGCTACACCTTC
D: .
V: TRBV7-2
size: .
J: TRBJ1-2

CDR3: CASSFPKQGVDTEAFF
DNA: TGTGCCAGCAGCTTCCCTAAGCAGGGTGTGGACACTGAAGCTTTCTTT
D: .
V: TRBV7-6
size: .
J: TRBJ1-1

CDR3: CATKNRAVTEAFF
DNA: TGTGCCACCAAAAACAGGGCGGTCACTGAAGCTTTCTTT
D: .
V: TRBV6-5
size: .
J: TRBJ1-1

CDR3: CASSLVPSSGNTIYF
DNA: TGTGCCAGCAGCTTGGTCCCCAGCTCTGGAAACACCATATATTTT
D: .
V: TRBV5-5
size: .
J: TRBJ1-3

CDR3: CASSFGGSGAAGEQYF
DNA: TGTGCCAGCAGCTTCGGGGGAAGCGGGGCGGCGGGGGAGCAGTACTTC
D: TRBD2
V: TRBV11-1
size: .
J: TRBJ2-7

CDR3: CASSLWADLNTEAFF
DNA: TGTGCCAGCAGCTTGTGGGCCGACCTGAACACTGAAGCTTTCTTT
D: .
V: TRBV5-4
size: .
J: TRBJ1-1

CDR3: CASSLKGKPNQPQHF
DNA: TGTGCCAGCAGCTTAAAGGGAAAGCCCAATCAGCCCCAGCATTTT
D: .
V: TRBV7-2
size: .
J: TRBJ1-5

CDR3: CASSLALGGTEAFF
DNA: TGCGCCAGCAGCTTGGCCCTGGGGGGCACTGAAGCTTTCTTT
D: .
V: TRBV5-1
size: once
J: TRBJ1-1

CDR3: CASSGVRDSTYEQYF
DNA: TGTGCCAGCAGTGGGGTTCGGGACAGCACCTACGAGCAGTACTTC
D: TRBD1
V: TRBV6-1
size: .
J: TRBJ2-7

CDR3: CASSSPEPNTQYF
DNA: TGTGCCAGCAGCTCACCGGAGCCTAACACGCAGTATTTT
D: .
V: TRBV11-3
size: once
J: TRBJ2-3

CDR3: CSVTPDGEKLFF
DNA: TGCAGCGTCACCCCTGATGGGGAAAAACTGTTTTTT
D: .
V: TRBV29-1
size: .
J: TRBJ1-4

CDR3: CASSEAWDRRIDF
DNA: TGTGCCAGCAGTGAAGCCTGGGACAGGCGGATTGACTTC
D: TRBD1
V: TRBV2
size: .
J: TRBJ2-7

CDR3: CASSSQSLEGYTF
DNA: TGTGCCAGCAGCTCCCAATCCTTAGAAGGCTACACCTTC
D: .
V: TRBV7-9
size: .
J: TRBJ1-2

CDR3: CASSQGEGDYGYTF
DNA: TGCGCCAGCAGCCAAGGGGAGGGGGACTATGGCTACACCTTC
D: .
V: TRBV4-1
size: .
J: TRBJ1-2

CDR3: CASTKGHSGANVLTF
DNA: TGTGCCAGCACTAAAGGACACTCTGGGGCCAACGTCCTGACTTTC
D: .
V: TRBV6-1
size: .
J: TRBJ2-6

CDR3: CASSLDGTGVYTF
DNA: TGTGCCAGCAGCTTGGACGGGACAGGGGTTTACACCTTC
D: TRBD1
V: TRBV5-4
size: .
J: TRBJ1-2